This TCR beta chain was identified in a study of T cell responses to AZD1222 COVID-19 vaccine. The germline V gene has CDR1 SGHNT and CDR2 YYREEE (reference sequence). This CDR3 has 13 residues. V gave up 6 bases and J gave up 1 base, with 11 bases separating them. Study-wide points: The sample set comprised mostly white British donors with more females, and clonal diversity was possibly underestimated. Spike-wide coverage was observed for vaccine-associated CD4 TCRs, with dominant responses at 160-218 and 743-854. Repertoires were obtained solely post-peak T cell response. After two AZD1222 doses, spike-specific TCR breadth and depth rose versus day 0.

Assay used: immunoSEQ multiplex PCR; TCRdb lists only in-frame clones, some missing. Among around 140,000 clones listed, about 92% were seen once. Of note for this clone: Its antigen remains unknown.

The sequences come from peripheral blood, collected after recovery from COVID-19. The origin of this receptor is an adult who had recovered from COVID-19. The genes are TRBV5-4 and TRBJ2-7; D gene uncertain. The CDR3 bases are TGTGCCAGCACCCACCTTGGGTCCTACGAGCAGTACTTC. Translated, it gives CASTHLGSYEQYF.